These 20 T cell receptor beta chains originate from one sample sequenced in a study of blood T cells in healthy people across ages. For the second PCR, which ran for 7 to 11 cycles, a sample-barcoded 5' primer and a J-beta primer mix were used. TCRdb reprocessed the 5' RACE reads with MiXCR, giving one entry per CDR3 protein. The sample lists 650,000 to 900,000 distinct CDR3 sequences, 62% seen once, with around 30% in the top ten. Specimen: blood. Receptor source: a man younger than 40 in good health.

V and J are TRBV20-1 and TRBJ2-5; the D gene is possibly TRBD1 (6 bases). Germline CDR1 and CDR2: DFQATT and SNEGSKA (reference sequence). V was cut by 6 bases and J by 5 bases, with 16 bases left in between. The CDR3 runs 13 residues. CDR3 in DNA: TGCAGTGCCAACCTACAGGGTGGGGAGACCCAGTACTTC. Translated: CSANLQGGETQYF.

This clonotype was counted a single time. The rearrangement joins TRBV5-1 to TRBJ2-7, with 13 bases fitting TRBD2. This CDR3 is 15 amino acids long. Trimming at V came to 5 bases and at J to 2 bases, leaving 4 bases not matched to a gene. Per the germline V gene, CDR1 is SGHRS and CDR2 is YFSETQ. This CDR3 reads CASRPTSGGTYEQYF. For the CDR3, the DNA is TGCGCCAGCAGACCGACTAGCGGGGGGACCTACGAGCAGTACTTC.

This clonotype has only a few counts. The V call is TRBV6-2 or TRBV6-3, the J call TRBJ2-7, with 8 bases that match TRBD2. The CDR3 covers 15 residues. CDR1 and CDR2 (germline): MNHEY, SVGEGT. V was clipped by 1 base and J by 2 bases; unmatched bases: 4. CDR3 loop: CASSYWSGGTYEQYF. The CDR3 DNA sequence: TGTGCCAGCAGTTACTGGAGCGGGGGAACCTACGAGCAGTACTTC.

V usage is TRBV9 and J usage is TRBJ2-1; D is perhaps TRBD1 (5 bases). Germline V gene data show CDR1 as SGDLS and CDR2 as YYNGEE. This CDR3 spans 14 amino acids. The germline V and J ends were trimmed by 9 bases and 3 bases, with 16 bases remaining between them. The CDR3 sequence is CATRIGANYNEQFF. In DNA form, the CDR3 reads TGTGCCACCCGTATTGGGGCAAACTACAATGAGCAGTTCTTC.

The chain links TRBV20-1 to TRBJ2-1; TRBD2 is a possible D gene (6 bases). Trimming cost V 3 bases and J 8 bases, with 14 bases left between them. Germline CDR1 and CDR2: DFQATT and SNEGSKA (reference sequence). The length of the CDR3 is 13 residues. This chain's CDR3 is CSASPGDRDEQFF. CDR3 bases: TGCAGTGCTAGCCCGGGGGATCGAGATGAGCAGTTCTTC.

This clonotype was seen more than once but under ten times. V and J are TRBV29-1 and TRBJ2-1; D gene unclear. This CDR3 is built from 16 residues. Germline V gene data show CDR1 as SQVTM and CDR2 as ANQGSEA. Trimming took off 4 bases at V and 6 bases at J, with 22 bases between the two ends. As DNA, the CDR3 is TGCAGCGTTGTGGGTTCCCGTGGGATCCCCAGCAATGAGCAGTTCTTC. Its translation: CSVVGSRGIPSNEQFF.

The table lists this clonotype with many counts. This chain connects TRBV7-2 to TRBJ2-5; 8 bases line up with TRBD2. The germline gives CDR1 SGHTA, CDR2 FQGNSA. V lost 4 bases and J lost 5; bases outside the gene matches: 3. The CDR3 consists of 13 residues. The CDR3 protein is CASSSRGAETQYF. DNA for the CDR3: TGTGCCAGCAGCTCGCGGGGGGCTGAGACCCAGTACTTC.

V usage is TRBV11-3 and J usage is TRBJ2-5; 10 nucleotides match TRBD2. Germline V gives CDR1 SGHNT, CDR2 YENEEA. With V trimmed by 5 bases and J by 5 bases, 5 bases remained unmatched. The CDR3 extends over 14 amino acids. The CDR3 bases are TGTGCCAGCAGCGTAGCGGGGGGCGCCGAGACCCAGTACTTC. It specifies CASSVAGGAETQYF.

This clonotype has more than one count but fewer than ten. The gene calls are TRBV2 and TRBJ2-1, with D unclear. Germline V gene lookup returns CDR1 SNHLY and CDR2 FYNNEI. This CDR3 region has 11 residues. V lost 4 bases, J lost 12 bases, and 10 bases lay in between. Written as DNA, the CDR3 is TGTGCCAGCAGTGTAAGCTTCGGGCAGTTCTTC. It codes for CASSVSFGQFF.

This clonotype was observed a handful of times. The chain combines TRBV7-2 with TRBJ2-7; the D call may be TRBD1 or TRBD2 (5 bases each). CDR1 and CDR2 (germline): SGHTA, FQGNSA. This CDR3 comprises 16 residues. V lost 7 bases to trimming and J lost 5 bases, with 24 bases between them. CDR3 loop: CASNSPFRDVNHEQYF. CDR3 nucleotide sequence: TGTGCCAGCAACTCACCCTTCCGGGACGTCAACCACGAGCAGTACTTC. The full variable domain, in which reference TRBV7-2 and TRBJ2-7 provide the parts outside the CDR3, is GAGVSQSPSNKVTEKGKDVELRCDPISGHTALYWYRQSLGQGLEFLIYFQGNSAPDKSGLPSDRFSAERTGGSVSTLTIQRTQQEDSAVYLCASNSPFRDVNHEQYFGPGTRLTVT.

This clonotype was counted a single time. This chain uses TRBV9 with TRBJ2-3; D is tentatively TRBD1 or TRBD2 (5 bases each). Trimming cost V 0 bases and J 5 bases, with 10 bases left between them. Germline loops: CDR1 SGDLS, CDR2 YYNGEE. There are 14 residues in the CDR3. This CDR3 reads CASSVAGPGDTQYF. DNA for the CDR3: TGTGCCAGCAGCGTAGCGGGGCCGGGAGATACGCAGTATTTT.

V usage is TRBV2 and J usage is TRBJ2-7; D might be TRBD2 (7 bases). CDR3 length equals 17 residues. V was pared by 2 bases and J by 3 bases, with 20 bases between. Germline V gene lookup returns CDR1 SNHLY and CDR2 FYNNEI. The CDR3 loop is CASSESAGALSFYEQYF. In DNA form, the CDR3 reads TGTGCCAGCAGTGAATCGGCGGGGGCCCTTAGCTTCTACGAGCAGTACTTC.

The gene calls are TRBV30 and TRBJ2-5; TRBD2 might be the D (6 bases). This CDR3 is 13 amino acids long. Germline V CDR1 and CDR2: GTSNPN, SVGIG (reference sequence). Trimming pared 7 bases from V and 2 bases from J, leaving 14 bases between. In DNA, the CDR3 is TGTGCCTTTTCCCCCGGGAGTCAAGAGACCCAGTACTTC. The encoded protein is CAFSPGSQETQYF.

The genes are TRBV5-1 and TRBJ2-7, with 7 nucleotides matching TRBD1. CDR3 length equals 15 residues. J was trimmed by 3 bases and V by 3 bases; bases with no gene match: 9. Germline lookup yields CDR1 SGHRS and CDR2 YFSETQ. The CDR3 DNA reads TGCGCCAGCAGCTGGTCGAGGGGGCCGCTCTACGAGCAGTACTTC. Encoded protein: CASSWSRGPLYEQYF. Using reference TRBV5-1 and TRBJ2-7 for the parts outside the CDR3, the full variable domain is KAGVTQTPRYLIKTRGQQVTLSCSPISGHRSVSWYQQTPGQGLQFLFEYFSETQRNKGNFPGRFSGRQFSNSRSEMNVSTLELGDSALYLCASSWSRGPLYEQYFGPGTRLTVT.

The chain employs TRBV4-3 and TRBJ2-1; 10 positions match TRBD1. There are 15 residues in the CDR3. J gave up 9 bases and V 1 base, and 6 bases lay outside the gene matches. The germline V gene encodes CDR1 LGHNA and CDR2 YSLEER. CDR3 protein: CASSQAGDRGVEQFF. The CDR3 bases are TGCGCCAGCAGCCAAGCCGGGGACAGGGGCGTTGAGCAGTTCTTC.

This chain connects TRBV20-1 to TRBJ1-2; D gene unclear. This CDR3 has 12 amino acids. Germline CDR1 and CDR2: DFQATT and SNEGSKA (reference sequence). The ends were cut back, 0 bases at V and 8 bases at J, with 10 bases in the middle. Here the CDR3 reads CSARDLPGGYTF. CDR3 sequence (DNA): TGCAGTGCTAGAGATCTGCCGGGCGGCTACACCTTC.

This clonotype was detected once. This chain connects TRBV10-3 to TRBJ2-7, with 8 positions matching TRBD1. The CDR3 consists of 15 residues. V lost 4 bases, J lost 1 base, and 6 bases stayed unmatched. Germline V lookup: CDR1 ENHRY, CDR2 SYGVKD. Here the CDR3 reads CAISGNRTGSYEQYF. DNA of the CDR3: TGTGCCATCAGTGGCAACCGGACAGGGTCCTACGAGCAGTACTTC.

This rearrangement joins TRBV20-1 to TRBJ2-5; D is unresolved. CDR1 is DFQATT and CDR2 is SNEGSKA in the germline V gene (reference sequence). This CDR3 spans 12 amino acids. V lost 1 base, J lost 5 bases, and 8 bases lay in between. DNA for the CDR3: TGCAGTGCTAGAGGGCTAGGGGAGACCCAGTACTTC. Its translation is CSARGLGETQYF.

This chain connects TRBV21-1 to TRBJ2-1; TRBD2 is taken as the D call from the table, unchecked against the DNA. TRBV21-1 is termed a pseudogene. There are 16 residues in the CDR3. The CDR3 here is CASSKAPAGTYNEQFF. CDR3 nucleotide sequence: TGTGCCAGCAGCAAAGCCCCAGCGGGGACCTACAATGAGCAGTTCTTC.

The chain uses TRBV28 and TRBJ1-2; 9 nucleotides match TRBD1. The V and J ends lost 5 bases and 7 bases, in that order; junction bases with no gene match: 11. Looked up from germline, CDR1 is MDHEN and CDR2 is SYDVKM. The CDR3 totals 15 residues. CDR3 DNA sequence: TGTGCCAGCAGTACCACAGGGGGCGCGAGGGTTGGCTACACCTTC. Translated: CASSTTGGARVGYTF.